This is a list of T cell receptor beta chains from one sample in a study of T cells after yellow fever vaccination. TCRdb processed the 5' RACE reads anew with MiXCR; each CDR3 protein has one entry. The data contain approximately 300,000 distinct CDR3 sequences, around 7.3% of them singletons. This specimen was PBMCs, taken 35 to 50 days after the first yellow fever vaccination. Receptors originate from a man between 18 and 29 years old who received the YFV17D yellow fever vaccine. The CDR3 runs from the conserved cysteine through the conserved F or W. Fields, in order: D gene, V gene, J gene, clone size, CDR3 DNA, CDR3 protein. D genes are given only for firm matches. Clone size is stated in some rows and not others, as once, few, many or a class when expanded.

NA	TRBV3-1	TRBJ1-6	many	TGTGCCAGCAGCCAAGTTGGGTTTTATTCACCCCTCCACTTT	CASSQVGFYSPLHF
NA	TRBV12-3/TRBV12-4	TRBJ2-2	NA	TGTGCCAGCAGGACGCTGGGCGCCGGGGAGCTGTTTTTT	CASRTLGAGELFF
NA	TRBV21-1	TRBJ1-5	NA	TGTGCCAGCAGCAAAGACAGGGGAGTAGGCAATCAGCCCCAGCATTTT	CASSKDRGVGNQPQHF
NA	TRBV7-8	TRBJ2-5	few	TGTGCCAGCAGCTTCTCCACTCGGGAGACCCAGTACTTC	CASSFSTRETQYF
NA	TRBV15	TRBJ2-6	NA	TGTGCCACCAGGGACCCTGGGGCCAACGTCCTGACTTTC	CATRDPGANVLTF
NA	TRBV7-6	TRBJ2-3	many	TGTGCCAGCACCCCCCTGGGGACGAGATCCAGGACGCAGTATTTT	CASTPLGTRSRTQYF
NA	TRBV7-8	TRBJ2-1	many	TGTGCCAGCAGCGCGGGACAATCCCTCTACAATGAGCAGTTCTTC	CASSAGQSLYNEQFF
NA	TRBV13	TRBJ2-7	NA	TGTGCCAGCAGCCGCGACAGGAGCGCCACCTACGAGCAGTACTTC	CASSRDRSATYEQYF
TRBD1	TRBV20-1	TRBJ2-2	NA	TGCAGTGCTAGTTACAGGGGAAACACCGGGGAGCTGTTTTTT	CSASYRGNTGELFF
NA	TRBV27	TRBJ1-1	few	TGTGCCAGCAGTCGTGCGGGCAGCCACATGAACACTGAAGCTTTCTTT	CASSRAGSHMNTEAFF
NA	TRBV20-1	TRBJ1-5	many	TGCAGTGCTAGAGATAACGAGGGTTGGGGCAATCAGCCCCAGCATTTT	CSARDNEGWGNQPQHF
NA	TRBV5-5	TRBJ1-5	NA	TGTGCCAGCAGCTTGCGTGCAGACAATCAGCCCCAGCATTTT	CASSLRADNQPQHF
NA	TRBV29-1	TRBJ2-6	many	TGCAGCGTTGATTCGGCCTCTGGGGCCAACGTCCTGACTTTC	CSVDSASGANVLTF
NA	TRBV18	TRBJ1-6	many	TGTGCCAGCTCACTCTTTGACAGCTCCTATAATTCACCCCTCCACTTT	CASSLFDSSYNSPLHF
NA	TRBV19	TRBJ1-5	few	TGTGCCACGGGGCCTGGGGGGCGGAATCAGCCCCAGCATTTT	CATGPGGRNQPQHF
NA	TRBV27	TRBJ2-2	few	TGTGCCAGCACCTTGTCTTTGAACACCGGGGAGCTGTTTTTT	CASTLSLNTGELFF
NA	TRBV4-3	TRBJ1-2	NA	TGCGCCAGCAGCCAAGATCACCTTTATGCCCTCCAAGGCTACACCTTC	CASSQDHLYALQGYTF
TRBD1	TRBV7-2	TRBJ2-7	few	TGTGCCAGCAGCCCCCAGACAGGGGACTACGAGCAGTACTTC	CASSPQTGDYEQYF
NA	TRBV4-1	TRBJ1-2	few	TGCGCCAGCAGCCCCGGGACATACTATGGCTACACCTTC	CASSPGTYYGYTF
NA	TRBV28	TRBJ2-1	few	TGTGCCAGCAGTTTTGGGCTAGTTCTTAATGAGCAGTTCTTC	CASSFGLVLNEQFF
NA	TRBV5-4	TRBJ2-1	once	TGTGCCAGCAGTTCGGACGGAGGCTCCTACAATGAGCAGTTCTTC	CASSSDGGSYNEQFF
TRBD1	TRBV20-1	TRBJ2-5	few	TGCAGTGCACCTTCAGGGGGCGAACAAGAGACCCAGTACTTC	CSAPSGGEQETQYF
TRBD1	TRBV20-1	TRBJ1-5	NA	TGCTGCGCTAGAGAGGTAGGACAGGGGGGCAATCAGCCCCAGCATTTT	CCAREVGQGGNQPQHF
TRBD1	TRBV6-2/TRBV6-3	TRBJ2-7	many	TGTGCCAGCACCCCCGGACAGGGGACCTACGAGCAGTACTTC	CASTPGQGTYEQYF
NA	TRBV7-6	TRBJ1-2	few	TGTGCCAGCAGCGTACAGGGACATGGCTACACCTTC	CASSVQGHGYTF
TRBD1	TRBV5-1	TRBJ2-2	many	TGCGCCAGCAGCCCCGGACAGGGTGGCACCGGGGAGCTGTTTTTT	CASSPGQGGTGELFF